The T cell receptor (beta chain) under discussion was sequenced for a study of response to subunit inactivated influenza vaccine. One entry per CDR3 protein results from TCRdb running MiXCR on the RT-PCR reads. This table has hundreds of thousands of distinct CDR3 sequences, less than 30% appearing once. Between the trimmed V and J ends, which lost 3 bases and 4 bases, there was a span of 10 bases. The CDR3 runs 14 residues. This clonotype was detected only a few times. V gene TRBV12-3 or TRBV12-4 combines with J gene TRBJ2-4; possible D gene TRBD1, 6 bases. Source: CD4+ T cells sorted from PBMCs, taken roughly 5 days after vaccination. This clonotype originated in a middle-aged man who received an inactivated influenza vaccine. The CDR3 DNA sequence: TGTGCCAGCAGTTTCGGAGACAGGAAAAACATTCAGTACTTC. It codes for CASSFGDRKNIQYF.